This T cell receptor beta chain is drawn from a study of blood T cell repertoires in COVID-19. Whole-study context: The United States, Italy and Spain were the sources of the acute and convalescent COVID-19 samples.

Clinical history reported by participants formed the basis on which cohorts were assigned. Authors' analysis steps: Estimates of nucleated cell counts were drawn from the amplification of reference gene primers. Produced via immunoSEQ multiplex PCR; TCRdb's table is partial and in-frame only. The DNA gave D and trimming, while V, J and clone size come from that table. Among more than 200,000 clones listed, about nine tenths were seen once. This CDR3 is 11 amino acids long. Germline V gives CDR1 DFQATT, CDR2 SNEGSKA (reference sequence). This sequence joins TRBV20-1 and TRBJ1-1, with TRBD1 as a possible D gene (6 bases). The sample taken for sequencing was PBMCs or T cells enriched from blood (not recorded which). The TCR originated in a woman aged 30 to 39 with acute COVID-19. The CDR3, as DNA: TGCGGAGGCACAGGGAATACTGAAGCTTTCTTT. This gives the protein CGGTGNTEAFF.